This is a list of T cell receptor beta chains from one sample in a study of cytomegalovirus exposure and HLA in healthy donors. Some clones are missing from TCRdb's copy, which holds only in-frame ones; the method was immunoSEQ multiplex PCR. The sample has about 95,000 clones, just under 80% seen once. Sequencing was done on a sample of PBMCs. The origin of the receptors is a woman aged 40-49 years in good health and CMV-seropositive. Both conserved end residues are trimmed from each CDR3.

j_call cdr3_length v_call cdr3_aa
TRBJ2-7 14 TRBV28 ASTPPGSSGYYEQY
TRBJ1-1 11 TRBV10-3 AIRGHQNTEAF
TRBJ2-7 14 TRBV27 ASSLFGSGTSGEQY
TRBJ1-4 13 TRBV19 ASKVGGWSDEKLF
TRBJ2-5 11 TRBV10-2 ASSKLAGETQY
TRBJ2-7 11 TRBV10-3 ATMTSGSYEQY
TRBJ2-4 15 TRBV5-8 ASSPKTGGFSKNIQY
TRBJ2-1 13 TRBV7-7 ASSPIAGPYNEQF
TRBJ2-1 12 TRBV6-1 ASLGLAGRDEQF
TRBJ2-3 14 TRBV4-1 ASSLRAGPSTDTQY
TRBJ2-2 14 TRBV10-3 AISGPGQGMTGELF
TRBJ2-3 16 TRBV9 ASSSGTSGKGGLDTQY
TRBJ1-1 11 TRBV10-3 ATNSGDSTEAF
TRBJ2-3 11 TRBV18 ASSGQGFDTQY
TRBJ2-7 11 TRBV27 ASSPGQTYEQY
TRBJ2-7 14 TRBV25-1 ASSDPYSGHSYEQY